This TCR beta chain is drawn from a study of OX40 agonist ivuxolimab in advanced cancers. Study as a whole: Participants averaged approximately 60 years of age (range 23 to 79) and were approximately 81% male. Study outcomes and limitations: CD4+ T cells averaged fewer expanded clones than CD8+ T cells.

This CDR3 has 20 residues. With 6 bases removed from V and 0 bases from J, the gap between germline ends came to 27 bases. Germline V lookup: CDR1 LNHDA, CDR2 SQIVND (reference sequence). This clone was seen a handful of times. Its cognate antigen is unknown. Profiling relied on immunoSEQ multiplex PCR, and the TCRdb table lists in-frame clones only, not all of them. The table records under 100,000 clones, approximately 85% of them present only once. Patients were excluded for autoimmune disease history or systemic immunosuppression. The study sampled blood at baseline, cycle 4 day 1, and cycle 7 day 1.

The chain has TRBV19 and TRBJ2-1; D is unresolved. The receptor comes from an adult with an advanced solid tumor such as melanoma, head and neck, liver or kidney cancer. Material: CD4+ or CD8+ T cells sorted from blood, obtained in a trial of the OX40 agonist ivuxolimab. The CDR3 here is CASSYKILRTLPSSYNEQFF. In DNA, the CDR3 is TGTGCCAGTAGCTATAAGATCCTTAGGACCCTTCCAAGCTCCTACAATGAGCAGTTCTTC.